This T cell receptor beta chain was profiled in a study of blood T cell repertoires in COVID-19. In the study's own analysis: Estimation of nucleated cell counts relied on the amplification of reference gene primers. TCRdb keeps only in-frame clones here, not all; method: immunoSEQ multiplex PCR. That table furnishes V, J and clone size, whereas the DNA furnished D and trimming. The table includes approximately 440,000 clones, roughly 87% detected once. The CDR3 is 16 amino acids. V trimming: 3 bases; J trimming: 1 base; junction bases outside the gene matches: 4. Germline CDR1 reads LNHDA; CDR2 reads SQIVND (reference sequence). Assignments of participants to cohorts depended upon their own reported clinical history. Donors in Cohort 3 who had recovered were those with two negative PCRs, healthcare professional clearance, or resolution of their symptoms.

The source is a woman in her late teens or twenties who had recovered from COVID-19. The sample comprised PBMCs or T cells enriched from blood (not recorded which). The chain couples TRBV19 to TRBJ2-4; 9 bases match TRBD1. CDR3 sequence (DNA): TGTGCCAGTAGTATTCGAGGGACAGGGGCCAAAAACATTCAGTACTTC. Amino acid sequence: CASSIRGTGAKNIQYF.